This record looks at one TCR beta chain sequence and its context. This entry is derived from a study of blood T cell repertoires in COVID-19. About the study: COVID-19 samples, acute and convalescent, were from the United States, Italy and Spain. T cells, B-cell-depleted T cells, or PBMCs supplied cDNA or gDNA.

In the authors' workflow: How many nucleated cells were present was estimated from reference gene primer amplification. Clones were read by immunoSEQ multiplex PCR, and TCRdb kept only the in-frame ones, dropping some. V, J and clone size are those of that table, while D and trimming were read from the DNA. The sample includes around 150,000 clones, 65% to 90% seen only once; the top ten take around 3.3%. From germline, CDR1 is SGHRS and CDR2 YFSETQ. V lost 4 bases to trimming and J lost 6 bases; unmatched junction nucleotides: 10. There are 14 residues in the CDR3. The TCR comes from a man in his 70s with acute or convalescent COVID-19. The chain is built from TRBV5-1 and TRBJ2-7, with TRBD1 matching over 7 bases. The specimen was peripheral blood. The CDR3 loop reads CASSALQGRFEQYF. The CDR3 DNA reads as TGCGCCAGCAGCGCCTTACAGGGGCGGTTCGAGCAGTACTTC. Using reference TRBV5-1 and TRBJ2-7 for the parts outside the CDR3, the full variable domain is KAGVTQTPRYLIKTRGQQVTLSCSPISGHRSVSWYQQTPGQGLQFLFEYFSETQRNKGNFPGRFSGRQFSNSRSEMNVSTLELGDSALYLCASSALQGRFEQYFGPGTRLTVT.